This T cell receptor (beta chain) was captured by sequencing in a study of T cell changes during pregnancy in multiple sclerosis. The CDR3 is 15 amino acids. Germline CDR1 MGHDK, CDR2 SYGVNS. This clone showed up just once. Sequencing was performed with immunoSEQ multiplex PCR; in TCRdb, only in-frame clones are kept and a portion is missing. The profile shows tens of thousands of clones, roughly 90% of them singletons. Material: CD4+ T cells from peripheral blood mononuclear cells, obtained after pregnancy. The clonotype comes from a female donor in good health, enrolled as a control in a pregnancy study. This chain connects TRBV25-1 to TRBJ2-5; maybe TRBD2 (5 bases). Judging by the DNA end, TRBJ2-7 fits better; the J call may be wrong. The CDR3 is CASSENRGMAGEQYF. The CDR3 DNA reads as TGTGCCAGCAGTGAAAACCGGGGAATGGCGGGCGAGCAGTACTTC.